Following are 28 T cell receptor beta chains from one sample sequenced in a study of shared clonotypes between healthy human individuals. Profiling relied on immunoSEQ multiplex PCR, and the TCRdb table lists in-frame clones only, not all of them. The table shows millions of clones, with 85% to 95% occurring only once. The sequenced sample was naive CD4+ T cells sorted from blood. The sample's subset: CD45RA+ positively selected. The receptor set was obtained from a man younger than 30 in good health.

The chain links TRBV6-6 to TRBJ1-5; 9 positions match TRBD1. Trimming took 6 bases from V and 7 from J; bases not matched to a gene: 13. Germline assignment: CDR1 MNHNY and CDR2 SVGAGI (reference sequence). The CDR3 runs to 16 residues. The CDR3, as DNA: TGTGCCAGCAGACTCCCGGGACAGGGTTCTGAACAGCCCCAGCATTTT. Amino acid sequence: CASRLPGQGSEQPQHF.

This clone appeared a single time. This chain joins TRBV4-1 and TRBJ1-6, with D possibly matching TRBD1 (5 bases). The CDR3 length is 17 residues. The V gene lost 1 base and the J gene lost 1 base, with 11 bases spanning the gap. Germline CDR1 is MGHRA and CDR2 is YSYEKL. CDR3 loop: CASSQGIPGSYNSPLHF. CDR3 in DNA: TGCGCCAGCAGCCAAGGGATCCCAGGGTCCTATAATTCACCCCTCCACTTT.

The CDR3 region is CASSDPAGGVKGYTF. CDR3 coding DNA: TGTGCCAGCAGTGACCCAGCAGGGGGTGTGAAGGGCTACACCTTC. The J gene is TRBJ1-2, the V gene TRBV25-1; 7 nucleotides line up with TRBD1. The CDR3 is 15 residues long. With V trimmed by 3 bases and J by 8 bases, 12 bases remained unmatched. Germline V gene data show CDR1 as MGHDK and CDR2 as SYGVNS.

The chain couples TRBV11-2 to TRBJ2-3, with 7 bases lining up with TRBD1. Per germline, CDR1 SGHAT and CDR2 FQNNGV. V was pared by 5 bases and J by 6 bases, with 5 bases of the junction left unmatched. CDR3 length: 13 amino acids. In DNA form, the CDR3 reads TGTGCCAGCAGCGACAGGGTTGCTGATACGCAGTATTTT. Amino acid sequence: CASSDRVADTQYF.

The sample holds one count of this clone. The rearrangement joins TRBV6-1 to TRBJ1-2; D is unresolved. V lost 2 bases, J lost 8 bases, and 3 bases lay in between. CDR3 length: 10 amino acids. Germline CDR1 and CDR2: MNHNS and SASEGT. CDR3 region: CASSETGYTF. CDR3 in DNA: TGTGCCAGCAGTGAAACGGGCTACACCTTC.

The chain carries TRBV4-2 and TRBJ2-3; the D gene is possibly TRBD2 (6 bases). The germline gives CDR1 LGHNA, CDR2 YNFKEQ. The CDR3 spans 17 residues. V was shortened by 2 bases and J by 3 bases, with 18 bases between the two germline ends. CDR3 protein: CASSQFGGREETDTQYF. For the CDR3, the DNA is TGTGCCAGCAGCCAATTTGGTGGGCGGGAAGAGACAGATACGCAGTATTTT.

This chain uses TRBV7-2 with TRBJ2-7; 8 bases align to TRBD2. Germline V gene sequence: CDR1 SGHTA, CDR2 FQGNSA. The CDR3 covers 16 residues. With V trimmed by 4 bases and J by 2 bases, 10 bases remained unmatched. CDR3 in amino acids: CASSSAGGRTTYEQYF. The CDR3 bases are TGTGCCAGCAGCTCGGCCGGCGGGAGGACCACCTACGAGCAGTACTTC.

The genes are TRBV9 and TRBJ1-1, with unresolved D. The CDR3 is made up of 15 amino acids. CDR1 is SGDLS and CDR2 is YYNGEE in the germline V gene. The V and J ends lost 4 bases and 1 base respectively, with 14 bases between them. The CDR3 is CASSSLRVSNTEAFF. DNA for the CDR3: TGTGCCAGCAGCAGTCTCCGGGTCTCGAACACTGAAGCTTTCTTT.

The rearrangement uses TRBV18 and TRBJ2-2; TRBD2 agrees at 9 bases. Germline V gene sequence: CDR1 KGHSH, CDR2 LQKENI. CDR3 length: 16 residues. The trim removed 6 bases at V and 1 base at J, leaving 6 bases unmatched. CDR3 residues: CASSPQAGGNTGELFF. The CDR3 DNA reads as TGTGCCAGCTCTCCGCAAGCGGGAGGGAACACCGGGGAGCTGTTTTTT.

The chain links TRBV18 to TRBJ2-7; the D is unclear. This CDR3 has 11 residues. Per germline, CDR1 KGHSH and CDR2 LQKENI. Trimming took off 2 bases at V and 7 bases at J, with 6 bases between the two ends. The CDR3 bases are TGTGCCAGCTCACCAGGGATAGAGCAGTACTTC. Protein product: CASSPGIEQYF.

The chain recombines TRBV2 with TRBJ1-2; D unclear. The V gene lost 9 bases and the J gene lost 5 bases, with 13 bases spanning the gap. Germline V gene data show CDR1 as SNHLY and CDR2 as FYNNEI. The CDR3 spans 12 residues. The chain's CDR3 is CAREKGWYGYTF. The CDR3 DNA reads TGTGCCAGGGAAAAGGGTTGGTATGGCTACACCTTC.

This chain links TRBV9 with TRBJ2-7, with TRBD2 as a possible D gene (7 bases). The CDR3 length is 15 residues. The germline CDR1 and CDR2 sequences are SGDLS and YYNGEE. Between the trimmed V and J ends, which lost 4 bases and 1 base, there was a span of 15 bases. CDR3 loop: CASSPSGGPSYEQYF. The CDR3 region has the DNA TGTGCCAGCAGCCCCTCCGGGGGGCCTTCCTACGAGCAGTACTTC.

The chain uses TRBV7-6 and TRBJ2-7; the D gene is possibly TRBD1 (7 bases). This CDR3 has 15 residues. The V gene's germline CDR1 is SGHVS and CDR2 FNYEAQ. V was trimmed by 0 bases and J by 0 bases, leaving 9 bases between them. CDR3 sequence: CASSLAQGGSYEQYF. For the CDR3, the DNA is TGTGCCAGCAGCTTAGCGCAGGGGGGCTCCTACGAGCAGTACTTC.

This chain uses TRBV7-9 with TRBJ1-2, with D uncertain. Trimming took off 0 bases at V and 6 bases at J, with 11 bases between the two ends. The CDR3 runs 14 residues. Germline CDR1 and CDR2: SEHNR and FQNEAQ (reference sequence). This CDR3 is CASSLAASMDGYTF. The CDR3, as DNA: TGTGCCAGCAGCTTAGCGGCCAGTATGGATGGCTACACCTTC.

V is TRBV30 and J is TRBJ1-1; 9 bases line up with TRBD1. This CDR3 is 14 amino acids long. Per the germline V gene, CDR1 is GTSNPN and CDR2 is SVGIG (reference sequence). The trim removed 1 base at V and 5 bases at J, leaving 5 bases unmatched. In DNA form, the CDR3 reads TGTGCCTGGAGTGCCGGGACAGGGAGAACTGAAGCTTTCTTT. This sequence encodes CAWSAGTGRTEAFF.

The V and J genes are TRBV5-1 and TRBJ2-1, with a possible D match to TRBD2 (6 bases). Germline lookup yields CDR1 SGHRS and CDR2 YFSETQ. The CDR3 contains 16 residues. The V and J ends lost 0 bases and 8 bases respectively, with 18 bases between them. CDR3 loop: CASSLGRGGAMDEQFF. For the CDR3, the DNA is TGCGCCAGCAGCTTGGGGCGTGGAGGGGCGATGGATGAGCAGTTCTTC.

The rearrangement joins TRBV18 to TRBJ1-5, with 7 bases matching TRBD1. The length of the CDR3 is 14 residues. V dropped 3 bases and J dropped 7; count of bases not matched to a gene: 6. In germline, CDR1 is KGHSH, CDR2 LQKENI. CDR3 sequence: CASSPDRREQPQHF. In DNA form, the CDR3 reads TGTGCCAGCTCACCGGACAGGCGAGAGCAGCCCCAGCATTTT.

The chain couples TRBV20-1 to TRBJ2-1; D is undetermined. The CDR3 length is 11 residues. V was clipped by 1 base and J by 6 bases, with 4 bases between them. Germline assignment: CDR1 DFQATT and CDR2 SNEGSKA (reference sequence). The CDR3 region is CSARGVNEQFF. The CDR3 bases are TGCAGTGCTAGAGGGGTCAATGAGCAGTTCTTC.

This clone showed up just once. The junction does not match germline at one end; this may be a read error. This chain uses TRBV7-9 with TRBJ2-7; the match to TRBD2 covers 8 bases. Germline V lookup: CDR1 SEHNR, CDR2 FQNEAQ (reference sequence). The CDR3 spans 15 residues. This CDR3 is CASSVAGLGGREQYF. The DNA for the CDR3 is TGTGCCAGCAGCGTAGCGGGGCTTGGCGGGCGAGAGCAGTACTTC.

The chain uses TRBV28 and TRBJ2-5; 11 bases are a match to TRBD2. Looked up from germline, CDR1 is MDHEN and CDR2 is SYDVKM. CDR3 length equals 14 residues. Germline trimming cut 9 bases from V and 4 bases from J; bases unmatched to any gene: 7. In DNA form, the CDR3 reads TGTGCCAGTGATAGCGGGGGGGCCGGAGAGACCCAGTACTTC. This encodes CASDSGGAGETQYF. Together with reference TRBV28 and TRBJ2-5, the CDR3 gives the full variable domain: DVKVTQSSRYLVKRTGEKVFLECVQDMDHENMFWYRQDPGLGLRLIYFSYDVKMKEKGDIPEGYSVSREKKERFSLILESASTNQTSMYLCASDSGGAGETQYFGPGTRLLVL.

The genes are TRBV27 and TRBJ1-1, with 10 bases matching TRBD1. Germline CDR1 is MNHEY and CDR2 is SMNVEV (reference sequence). The ends lost 5 bases at V and 4 bases at J; junction bases unmatched: 10. The CDR3 length is 16 residues. CDR3 in amino acids: CASSPYLTGGITEAFF. The DNA of the CDR3 is TGTGCCAGCAGTCCATACTTGACAGGGGGCATCACTGAAGCTTTCTTT.

This clone was seen just once. The rearrangement uses TRBV11-2 and TRBJ1-1; possibly TRBD1 for D (5 bases). V was shortened by 5 bases and J by 3 bases, with 22 bases between the two germline ends. The CDR3 consists of 17 residues. From germline, CDR1 is SGHAT and CDR2 FQNNGV. The CDR3 sequence: CASSDQTVLKRDTEAFF. For the CDR3, the DNA is TGTGCCAGCAGCGATCAGACAGTTCTTAAACGGGACACTGAAGCTTTCTTT.

The CDR3 nucleotides read TGTGCCAGCAGTGACCAGGGGACCAGCACAGATACGCAGTATTTT. Its protein product is CASSDQGTSTDTQYF. The V and J genes are TRBV2 and TRBJ2-3; TRBD1 is a possible D gene (6 bases). The CDR3 covers 15 residues. The V gene lost 3 bases and the J gene lost 0 bases, with 10 bases spanning the gap. Per germline, CDR1 SNHLY and CDR2 FYNNEI.

This chain uses TRBV25-1 with TRBJ2-2; D is uncertain. Trimming cost V 8 bases and J 7 bases, with 8 bases left between them. The CDR3 sequence is 11 residues long. CDR1 is MGHDK and CDR2 is SYGVNS in the germline V gene. The CDR3 DNA is TGTGCCAGCCTGGGTGACGGGGAGCTGTTTTTT. This encodes CASLGDGELFF. Combining the CDR3 with reference TRBV25-1 and TRBJ2-2 gives the whole variable domain EADIYQTPRYLVIGTGKKITLECSQTMGHDKMYWYQQDPGMELHLIHYSYGVNSTEKGDLSSESTVSRIRTEHFPLTLESARPSHTSQYLCASLGDGELFFGEGSRLTVL.

Turning to this clone: Additional DNA sequences in this sample encode the identical CDR3. The chain employs TRBV6-5 and TRBJ2-7, with no clear D. V dropped 1 base and J dropped 7 bases, with 8 bases sitting between them. In germline, CDR1 is MNHEY, CDR2 SVGAGI. This CDR3 contains 12 residues. CDR3 residues: CASSYLGGEQYF. CDR3 bases: TGTGCCAGCAGTTACTTGGGTGGAGAGCAGTACTTC.

The chain employs TRBV2 and TRBJ2-1; possible D gene TRBD2, 5 bases. This CDR3 spans 15 amino acids. Germline values: CDR1 SNHLY, CDR2 FYNNEI. V dropped 3 bases and J dropped 3 bases, with 12 bases sitting between them. The chain's CDR3 is CASSDTAAGYNEQFF. DNA of the CDR3: TGTGCCAGCAGTGATACCGCCGCGGGCTACAATGAGCAGTTCTTC. The full variable domain, rest sourced from reference TRBV2 and TRBJ2-1, is EPEVTQTPSHQVTQMGQEVILRCVPISNHLYFYWYRQILGQKVEFLVSFYNNEISEKSEIFDDQFSVERPDGSNFTLKIRSTKLEDSAMYFCASSDTAAGYNEQFFGPGTRLTVL.

V usage is TRBV10-2 and J usage is TRBJ1-1; D is perhaps TRBD1 (6 bases). Germline assignment: CDR1 WSHSY and CDR2 SAAADI. This CDR3 is 13 amino acids long. The V end lost 4 bases, the J end lost 4 bases, and 10 bases lay between the germline ends. CDR3 sequence (DNA): TGCGCCAGCAGTGTCCAGGGGCCCACTGAAGCTTTCTTT. Its protein is CASSVQGPTEAFF.

This clone was detected once. The rearrangement links TRBV6-5 to TRBJ1-6; D is uncertain. The length of the CDR3 is 15 residues. Germline V CDR1 and CDR2: MNHEY, SVGAGI. The V end was cut by 0 bases, the J end by 7 bases, with 10 bases between. The CDR3, as DNA: TGTGCCAGCAGTTACTCCGGGGAATGGAATTCACCCCTCCACTTT. This sequence encodes CASSYSGEWNSPLHF.